Shown below are 3 T cell receptor beta chains from a single sample sequenced in a study of memory CD4+ T cells and cytomegalovirus serostatus. The data were produced by immunoSEQ multiplex PCR, yet TCRdb's version contains in-frame clones alone and is incomplete. This sample has 80,000 or so clones, with 60% to 80% found just once. Single viable CD3+CD4+CD8-CD45RO+ cells were sorted as the memory CD4+ T cells. Specimen: memory CD4+ T cells from blood. The origin of the receptors is an adult in good health and CMV-seropositive.

The chain uses TRBV10-1 and TRBJ1-1; D may be TRBD1 (5 bases). With 8 bases removed from V and 1 base from J, the gap between germline ends came to 11 bases. The germline V gene encodes CDR1 WNHNN and CDR2 SYGVQD (reference sequence). The CDR3 spans 13 residues. CDR3 sequence reads: CASGVDRNTEAFF. DNA for the CDR3: TGCGCCAGCGGTGTAGACAGGAACACTGAAGCTTTCTTT.

This clone was counted between two and nine times. Its ends do not fully match the called genes, so a read error is possible. This chain links TRBV2 with TRBJ1-1; the D gene is possibly TRBD1 (5 bases). The germline V gene encodes CDR1 SNHLY and CDR2 FYNNEI. The CDR3 loop spans 13 amino acids. The CDR3 reads CASSSETGGSLIF. The CDR3 DNA is TGTGCCAGCAGTTCTGAAACGGGGGGAAGCTTAATCTTT. Supplemented by reference TRBV2 and TRBJ1-1, the full variable domain reads EPEVTQTPSHQVTQMGQEVILRCVPISNHLYFYWYRQILGQKVEFLVSFYNNEISEKSEIFDDQFSVERPDGSNFTLKIRSTKLEDSAMYFCASSSETGGSLIFGQGTRLTVV.

The chain joins TRBV4-1 to TRBJ1-1; no clear D. With 1 base removed from V and 7 bases from J, the gap between germline ends came to 10 bases. The germline CDR1 and CDR2 sequences are MGHRA and YSYEKL. This CDR3 is 13 amino acids long. CDR3 nucleotides: TGCGCCAGCAGCCAAGCGACATCTATTGAAGCTTTCTTT. Translation: CASSQATSIEAFF.